This T cell receptor beta chain was found in a study of STAT5B mutations in CD4+ large granular lymphocyte leukemia. Study results and caveats: Patient CD4-sorted repertoires looked more clonal than healthy CD4+ repertoires, even without putative leukemic clones. No patients shared main leukemic clonotypes, though roughly 23% appeared at low frequency elsewhere.

Germline values: CDR1 MRHNA, CDR2 SNTAGT. V was cut by 4 bases and J by 1 base, with 14 bases left in between. There are 16 residues in the CDR3. Details on this clone: Its target is not known.

Repertoires were generated with immunoSEQ multiplex PCR, while TCRdb's copy carries only in-frame clones and drops some. The repertoire holds about 32,000 clones, with just under 85% as singletons. Material for sequencing was CD4+ T cells from blood buffy coats. The chain couples TRBV6-4 to TRBJ2-1; the D gene is possibly TRBD1 (6 bases). The TCR was taken from a human donor in good health. CDR3 DNA sequence: TGTGCCAGCAGTGCCCTACCCGGGACATCCTACAATGAGCAGTTCTTC. Translation gives CASSALPGTSYNEQFF.